What follows are 23 T cell receptor beta chains derived from one specimen sequenced in a study of control samples from healthy donors and cancer patients. Sequencing used immunoSEQ multiplex PCR; TCRdb keeps in-frame clones, though not all of them. Of about 140,000 clones listed, around nine tenths are singletons. Sequenced: blood. These receptors all come from a man between 18 and 35 years old in good health.

The J gene is TRBJ2-3, the V gene TRBV27; D possibly matches TRBD1 or TRBD2 (6 bases each). Germline lookup yields CDR1 MNHEY and CDR2 SMNVEV (reference sequence). V was shortened by 5 bases and J by 2 bases, with 17 bases between the two germline ends. This CDR3 has 16 amino acids. CDR3 sequence reads: CASSKLEGDFTDTQYF. The CDR3 bases are TGTGCCAGCAGTAAATTGGAGGGGGACTTCACAGATACGCAGTATTTT.

The rearrangement joins TRBV5-4 to TRBJ2-2; D call uncertain. Deletions cut 2 bases from V and 7 bases from J, with 9 bases between. Per the germline V gene, CDR1 is SGHNT and CDR2 is YYREEE (reference sequence). The CDR3 runs to 13 residues. The CDR3 nucleotides are TGTGCCAGCAGCTTTGTAGAAGACGGGGAGCTGTTTTTT. Its translation: CASSFVEDGELFF.

The chain links TRBV19 to TRBJ1-3; perhaps TRBD1 as D (5 bases). The CDR3 is 16 amino acids. Germline V gene data show CDR1 as LNHDA and CDR2 as SQIVND (reference sequence). Trimming pared 0 bases from V and 0 bases from J, leaving 9 bases between. The CDR3 sequence: CASSIDPGPSGNTIYF. DNA for the CDR3: TGTGCCAGTAGTATAGATCCAGGGCCCTCTGGAAACACCATATATTTT.

The CDR3 sequence: CASSLDQTERSTF. The CDR3, as DNA: TGTGCCAGCAGCTTGGATCAGACAGAACGGAGTACCTTC. The genes are TRBV5-8 and TRBJ1-2; tentatively, D is TRBD1 (5 bases). CDR3 length: 13 residues. Germline V gene sequence: CDR1 SGHTS, CDR2 YDEGEE. V lost 0 bases and J 14 bases, leaving 17 bases between the germline ends.

The rearrangement uses TRBV6-6 and TRBJ2-1; the D is unclear. The CDR3 has 14 amino acids. The V and J ends lost 6 bases and 4 bases respectively, with 13 bases between them. In germline, CDR1 is MNHNY, CDR2 SVGAGI (reference sequence). The CDR3 region is CASRTSQKYNEQFF. In DNA form, the CDR3 reads TGTGCCAGCAGGACCAGCCAGAAATACAATGAGCAGTTCTTC.

This clone showed up just a few times. The chain is built from TRBV11-3 and TRBJ1-1, with no clear D. V shed 6 bases and J shed 3 bases, with 11 bases lying between them. The CDR3 length is 13 residues. Germline CDR1 reads SGHNT; CDR2 reads YENEEA. The CDR3: CASSRGSYTEAFF. The CDR3 DNA sequence: TGTGCCAGCAGTCGAGGGAGTTACACTGAAGCTTTCTTT.

The V and J genes are TRBV2 and TRBJ2-4, with D unclear. Trimming removed 7 bases from V and 0 bases from J, with 10 bases in between. CDR3 size: 14 residues. Germline CDR1 and CDR2: SNHLY and FYNNEI. The DNA for the CDR3 is TGTGCCAGCAAGTTAGAACTAGCCAAAAACATTCAGTACTTC. Its protein product is CASKLELAKNIQYF.

V gene TRBV19 combines with J gene TRBJ1-1; 9 nucleotides agree with TRBD1. The ends lost 6 bases at V and 1 base at J; junction bases unmatched: 9. CDR1 and CDR2 from the germline V gene are LNHDA and SQIVND (reference sequence). The CDR3 covers 16 residues. The DNA for the CDR3 is TGTGCCAGTAGCCCAGGACAGGGGAGGGCGAACACTGAAGCTTTCTTT. Its protein is CASSPGQGRANTEAFF.

This chain uses TRBV7-2 with TRBJ2-1; D is ambiguous. The V and J ends lost 5 bases and 0 bases respectively, with 2 bases between them. The CDR3 extends over 12 amino acids. Per germline, CDR1 SGHTA and CDR2 FQGNSA. CDR3 sequence (DNA): TGTGCCAGCAGCCCCTCCTACAATGAGCAGTTCTTC. It yields the protein CASSPSYNEQFF.

V is TRBV27 and J is TRBJ2-5; maybe TRBD2 (5 bases). Per the germline V gene, CDR1 is MNHEY and CDR2 is SMNVEV (reference sequence). The CDR3 sequence is 13 residues long. V shed 4 bases and J shed 4 bases, with 10 bases lying between them. CDR3 nucleotide sequence: TGTGCCAGCAGTTGGCAGGCGGGAGAGACCCAGTACTTC. Amino acid sequence: CASSWQAGETQYF.

The chain couples TRBV11-2 to TRBJ2-5; D may match TRBD1 or TRBD2 (5 bases each). V lost 1 base and J lost 5, with 8 bases in between. Germline-derived CDR1 and CDR2 are SGHAT and FQNNGV. The CDR3 has 13 amino acids. The CDR3 coding sequence is TGTGCCAGCAGCTTAGGAGGGGAGGAGACCCAGTACTTC. Its protein is CASSLGGEETQYF.

The chain joins TRBV11-3 to TRBJ2-1; D not certain. V lost 5 bases and J 4 bases, leaving 6 bases between the germline ends. The CDR3 extends over 12 amino acids. The germline gives CDR1 SGHNT, CDR2 YENEEA. The CDR3 sequence is CASSGIYNEQFF. CDR3 nucleotide sequence: TGTGCCAGCAGCGGGATATACAATGAGCAGTTCTTC.

The J gene is TRBJ2-7, the V gene TRBV18; 9 bases map to TRBD1. V was clipped by 5 bases and J by 6 bases; unmatched bases: 14. Germline CDR1 is KGHSH and CDR2 is LQKENI. CDR3 length: 16 residues. CDR3 sequence reads: CASSSRGTGRLVEQYF. CDR3 DNA sequence: TGTGCCAGCTCATCGCGGGGGACAGGGAGGTTGGTCGAGCAGTACTTC.

CDR3 sequence: CASSLGGPRPQHF. CDR3 sequence (DNA): TGTGCCAGCAGCCTCGGGGGCCCTCGGCCCCAGCATTTT. The V call is TRBV3-1 (or the pseudogene TRBV3-2), the J call TRBJ1-5, with D possibly matching TRBD1 (6 bases). The length of the CDR3 is 13 residues. V was pared by 4 bases and J by 9 bases, with 13 bases between. The V gene's germline CDR1 is LGHDT and CDR2 YNNKEL (reference sequence).

The chain is built from TRBV24-1 and TRBJ2-3; TRBD1 aligns across 8 bases. Germline-derived CDR1 and CDR2 are KGHDR and SFDVKD. The J segment lost 2 bases and the V segment lost 7 bases, leaving 10 bases of the junction unmatched. The CDR3 has 16 residues. The CDR3 region has the DNA TGTGCCACCAGCCCGACAGGGGCGCAGCTCACAGATACGCAGTATTTT. Translating gives CATSPTGAQLTDTQYF.

The chain has TRBV28 and TRBJ1-3; maybe TRBD1 (6 bases). Trimming stripped 5 bases from V and 0 bases from J, with 11 bases between. The CDR3 runs to 15 residues. Germline CDR1 and CDR2: MDHEN and SYDVKM. CDR3 DNA sequence: TGTGCCAGCAGTCGTCAAGGGGGCTCTGGAAACACCATATATTTT. Its protein is CASSRQGGSGNTIYF.

The CDR3 region has the DNA TGTGCCAGTAGGACGACAGGGCCACTCAATCAGCCCCAGCATTTT. It encodes CASRTTGPLNQPQHF. The chain employs TRBV19 and TRBJ1-5; TRBD1 matches at 7 bases. Germline loops: CDR1 LNHDA, CDR2 SQIVND (reference sequence). The V and J ends lost 6 bases and 3 bases, in that order; junction bases with no gene match: 8. The CDR3 is 15 residues long.

A few counts support this clone. The CDR3 sequence is CASSQDSRNTEAFF. The CDR3 nucleotides are TGTGCCAGCAGCCAAGATTCGAGGAACACTGAAGCTTTCTTT. The chain is built from TRBV4-2 and TRBJ1-1; no definite D call. Looked up from germline, CDR1 is LGHNA and CDR2 is YNFKEQ. The CDR3 has 14 amino acids. Trimming stripped 0 bases from V and 1 base from J, with 6 bases between.

The CDR3 DNA is TGTGCCAGCAGCCCCTGGGGGTTCAGCTCCTACAATGAGCAGTTCTTC. This codes for CASSPWGFSSYNEQFF. The V and J genes are TRBV6-2 or TRBV6-3 and TRBJ2-1, with D possibly being TRBD1 or TRBD2 (5 bases each). V was trimmed by 6 bases and J by 0 bases, leaving 15 bases between them. The CDR3 contains 16 residues. Germline V gene lookup returns CDR1 MNHEY and CDR2 SVGEGT.

This clone was detected once. V is TRBV30 and J is TRBJ2-5; D gene unclear. Looked up from germline, CDR1 is GTSNPN and CDR2 is SVGIG (reference sequence). CDR3 length: 11 residues. V gave up 4 bases and J gave up 2 bases, with 5 bases separating them. The CDR3, as DNA: TGTGCCTGGATGCAGCAAGAGACCCAGTACTTC. Translation: CAWMQQETQYF.

V and J are TRBV27 and TRBJ2-2, with unresolved D. The V end was cut by 1 base, the J end by 5 bases, with 14 bases between. This CDR3 contains 16 residues. CDR1 is MNHEY, CDR2 SMNVEV, per germline (reference sequence). The CDR3 DNA sequence: TGTGCCAGCAGTTTATTAGACTTAATGGGGACCGGGGAGCTGTTTTTT. The encoded protein is CASSLLDLMGTGELFF.

The CDR3 sequence is CAWRRLALSGNTIYF. In nucleotides, the CDR3 is TGTGCCTGGCGTCGTCTAGCCCTCTCTGGAAACACCATATATTTT. The chain employs TRBV30 and TRBJ1-3; D remains unclear. This CDR3 has 15 residues. V was trimmed by 5 bases and J by 0 bases, leaving 14 bases between them. CDR1 is GTSNPN, CDR2 SVGIG, per germline (reference sequence).

The chain uses TRBV7-3 and TRBJ1-1; no reliable D call. The CDR3 is made up of 16 amino acids. Germline loops: CDR1 SGHTA, CDR2 FQGTGA. The ends were cut back, 1 base at V and 0 bases at J, with 12 bases in the middle. The CDR3 DNA reads as TGTGCCAGCAGCTTAAACGCCCCAAGGGTGAACACTGAAGCTTTCTTT. Translating gives CASSLNAPRVNTEAFF. Full variable domain (missing parts from reference TRBV7-3 and TRBJ1-1): GAGVSQTPSNKVTEKGKYVELRCDPISGHTALYWYRQSLGQGPEFLIYFQGTGAADDSGLPNDRFFAVRPEGSVSTLKIQRTERGDSAVYLCASSLNAPRVNTEAFFGQGTRLTVV.